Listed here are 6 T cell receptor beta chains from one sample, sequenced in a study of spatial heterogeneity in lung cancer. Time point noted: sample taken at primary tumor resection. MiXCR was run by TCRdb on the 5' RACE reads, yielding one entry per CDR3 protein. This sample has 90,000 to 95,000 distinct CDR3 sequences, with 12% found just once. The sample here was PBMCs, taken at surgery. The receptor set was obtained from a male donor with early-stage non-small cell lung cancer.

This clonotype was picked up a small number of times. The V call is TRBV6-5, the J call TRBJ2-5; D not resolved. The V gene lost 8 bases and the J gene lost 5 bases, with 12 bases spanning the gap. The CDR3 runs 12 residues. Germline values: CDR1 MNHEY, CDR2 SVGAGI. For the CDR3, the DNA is TGTGCCAGCGGCGAGCCTACGGAGACCCAGTACTTC. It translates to CASGEPTETQYF.

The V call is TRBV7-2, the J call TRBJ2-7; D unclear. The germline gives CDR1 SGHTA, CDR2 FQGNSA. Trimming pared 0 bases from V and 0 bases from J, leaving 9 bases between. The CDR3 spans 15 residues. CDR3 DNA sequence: TGTGCCAGCAGCTTAGCCCCGAGGAACTCCTACGAGCAGTACTTC. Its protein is CASSLAPRNSYEQYF. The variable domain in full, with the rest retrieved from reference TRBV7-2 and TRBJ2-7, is GAGVSQSPSNKVTEKGKDVELRCDPISGHTALYWYRQSLGQGLEFLIYFQGNSAPDKSGLPSDRFSAERTGGSVSTLTIQRTQQEDSAVYLCASSLAPRNSYEQYFGPGTRLTVT.

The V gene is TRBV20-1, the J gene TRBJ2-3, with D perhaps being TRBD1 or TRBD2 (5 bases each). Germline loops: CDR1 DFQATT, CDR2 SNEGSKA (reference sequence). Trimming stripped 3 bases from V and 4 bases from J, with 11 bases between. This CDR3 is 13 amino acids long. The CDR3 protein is CSASLEGPDTQYF. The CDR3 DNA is TGCAGTGCTAGCCTAGAGGGGCCAGATACGCAGTATTTT.

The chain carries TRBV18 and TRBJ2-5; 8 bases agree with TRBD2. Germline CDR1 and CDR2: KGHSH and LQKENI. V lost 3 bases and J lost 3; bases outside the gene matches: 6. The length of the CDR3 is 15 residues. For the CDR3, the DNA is TGTGCCAGCTCACCGGTAACTAGCGGCGAAGAGACCCAGTACTTC. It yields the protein CASSPVTSGEETQYF.

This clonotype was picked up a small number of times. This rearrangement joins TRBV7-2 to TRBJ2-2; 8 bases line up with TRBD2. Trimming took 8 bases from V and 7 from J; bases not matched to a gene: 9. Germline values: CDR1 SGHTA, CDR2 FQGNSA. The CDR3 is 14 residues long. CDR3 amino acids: CASGSGAGVGELFF. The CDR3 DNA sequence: TGTGCCAGCGGGTCCGGAGCGGGAGTCGGGGAGCTGTTTTTT.

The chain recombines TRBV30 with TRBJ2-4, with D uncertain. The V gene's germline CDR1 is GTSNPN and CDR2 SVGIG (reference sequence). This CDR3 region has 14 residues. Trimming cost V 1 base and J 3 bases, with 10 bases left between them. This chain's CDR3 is CAWSGAFGKNIQYF. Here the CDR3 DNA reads TGTGCCTGGAGTGGGGCTTTCGGCAAAAACATTCAGTACTTC. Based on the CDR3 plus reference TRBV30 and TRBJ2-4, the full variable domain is SQTIHQWPATLVQPVGSPLSLECTVEGTSNPNLYWYRQAAGRGLQLLFYSVGIGQISSEVPQNLSASRPQDRQFILSSKKLLLSDSGFYLCAWSGAFGKNIQYFGAGTRLSVL.